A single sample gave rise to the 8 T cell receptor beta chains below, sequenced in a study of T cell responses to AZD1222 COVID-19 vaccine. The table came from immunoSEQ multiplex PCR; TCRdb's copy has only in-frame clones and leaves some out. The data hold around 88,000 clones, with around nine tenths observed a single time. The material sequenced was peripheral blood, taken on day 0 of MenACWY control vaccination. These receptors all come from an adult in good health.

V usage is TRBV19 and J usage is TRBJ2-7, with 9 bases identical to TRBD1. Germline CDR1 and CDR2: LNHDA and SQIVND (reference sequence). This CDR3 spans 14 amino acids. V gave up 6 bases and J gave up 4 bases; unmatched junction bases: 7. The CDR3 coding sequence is TGTGCCAGTAGGTCACAGGGGGCTTCATACGAGCAGTACTTC. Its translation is CASRSQGASYEQYF.

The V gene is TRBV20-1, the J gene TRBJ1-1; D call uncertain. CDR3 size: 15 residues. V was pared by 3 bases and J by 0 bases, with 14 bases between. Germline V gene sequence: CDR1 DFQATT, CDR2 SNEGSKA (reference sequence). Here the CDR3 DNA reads TGCAGTGCTAGTGGTGCGGCCAGAGTGAACACTGAAGCTTTCTTT. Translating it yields CSASGAARVNTEAFF.

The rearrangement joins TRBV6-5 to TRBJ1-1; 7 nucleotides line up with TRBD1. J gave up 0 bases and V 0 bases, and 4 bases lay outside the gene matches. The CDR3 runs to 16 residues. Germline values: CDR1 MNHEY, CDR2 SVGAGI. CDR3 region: CASSYSGGSLNTEAFF. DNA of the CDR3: TGTGCCAGCAGTTACTCAGGGGGCTCCCTGAACACTGAAGCTTTCTTT.

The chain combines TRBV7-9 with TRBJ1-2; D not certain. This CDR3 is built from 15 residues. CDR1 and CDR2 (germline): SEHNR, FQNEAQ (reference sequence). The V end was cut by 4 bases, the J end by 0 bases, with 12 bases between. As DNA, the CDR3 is TGTGCCAGCAGCTCCGGGAGTTCTACTAACTATGGCTACACCTTC. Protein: CASSSGSSTNYGYTF. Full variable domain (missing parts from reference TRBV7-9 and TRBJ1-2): DTGVSQNPRHKITKRGQNVTFRCDPISEHNRLYWYRQTLGQGPEFLTYFQNEAQLEKSRLLSDRFSAERPKGSFSTLEIQRTEQGDSAMYLCASSSGSSTNYGYTFGSGTRLTVV.

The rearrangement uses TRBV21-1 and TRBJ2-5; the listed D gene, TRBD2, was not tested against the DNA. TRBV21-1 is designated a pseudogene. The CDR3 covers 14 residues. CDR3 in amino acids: CASSPSSHQETQYF. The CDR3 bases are TGTGCCAGCAGTCCTTCGTCTCACCAAGAGACCCAGTACTTC.

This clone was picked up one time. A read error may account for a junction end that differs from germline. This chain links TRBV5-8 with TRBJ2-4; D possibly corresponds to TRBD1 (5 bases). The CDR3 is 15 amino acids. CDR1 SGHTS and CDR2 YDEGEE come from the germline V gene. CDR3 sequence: CASSPLLAQKGGAHF. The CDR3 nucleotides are TGTGCCAGCAGCCCGCTACTCGCACAGAAGGGTGGGGCCCACTTC.

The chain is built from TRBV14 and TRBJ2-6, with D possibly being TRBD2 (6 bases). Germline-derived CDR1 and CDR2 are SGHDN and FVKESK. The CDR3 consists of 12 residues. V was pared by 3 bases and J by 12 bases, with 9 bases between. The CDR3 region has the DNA TGTGCCAGCAGCCAGGGGGGTAGCGTCCTGACTTTC. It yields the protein CASSQGGSVLTF.

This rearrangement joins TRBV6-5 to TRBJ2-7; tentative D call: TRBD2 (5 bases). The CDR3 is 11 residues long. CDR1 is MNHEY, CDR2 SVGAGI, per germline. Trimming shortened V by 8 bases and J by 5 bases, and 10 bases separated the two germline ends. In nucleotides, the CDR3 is TGTGCCAGCGAGGGTTTCCACGAGCAGTACTTC. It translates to CASEGFHEQYF.